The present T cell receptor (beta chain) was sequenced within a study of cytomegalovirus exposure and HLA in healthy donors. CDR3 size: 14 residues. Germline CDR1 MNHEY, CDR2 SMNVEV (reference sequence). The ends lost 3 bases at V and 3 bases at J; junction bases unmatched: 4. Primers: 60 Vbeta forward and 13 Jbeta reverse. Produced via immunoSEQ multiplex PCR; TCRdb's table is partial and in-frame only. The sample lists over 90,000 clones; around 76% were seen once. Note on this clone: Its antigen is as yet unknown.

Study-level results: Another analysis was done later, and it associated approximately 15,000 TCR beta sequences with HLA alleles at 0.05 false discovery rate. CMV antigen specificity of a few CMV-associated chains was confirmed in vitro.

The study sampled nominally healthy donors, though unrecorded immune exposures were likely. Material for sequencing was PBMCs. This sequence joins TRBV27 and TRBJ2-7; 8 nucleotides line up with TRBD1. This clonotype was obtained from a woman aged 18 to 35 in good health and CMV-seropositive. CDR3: CASSLIGQGYEQYF. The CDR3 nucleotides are TGTGCCAGCAGTTTGATAGGACAGGGCTACGAGCAGTACTTC.